The T cell receptor (beta chain) under discussion was sequenced for a study of control samples from healthy donors and cancer patients (dated by TCRdb to 2018 to 2020). CDR1 SGHAT and CDR2 FQNNGV were looked up in the germline V gene. The CDR3 sequence holds 14 residues, the cysteine and phenylalanine included. Of the read, only the CDR3 DNA is kept; its 42 bases are in frame from base 1. The method behind the library was the immunoSEQ multiplex PCR assay. Entries here come from immuneACCESS through TCRdb and include only in-frame sequences with V and J called. Some clones fail to appear in such tables; in the studies checked, an unresolved V gene covers under half of the shortfall, and the cause of the remainder is unknown. The sample yields around 94,000 clones; approximately 86% were counted once. The ten largest clones add up to around 1.3% of the sample. Points on this clone: The target of this receptor is not known. A junction boundary mismatches the germline segment, possibly from a read error.

The chain links TRBV11-2 with TRBJ1-1; the D gene assignment is ambiguous. This clonotype originated in a woman aged 50 to 65 in good health. The specimen sequenced was blood. The CDR3 corresponds to CASSLDRSSHSSVF. The base sequence is TGTGCCAGCAGCTTAGATCGGAGTTCACACTCCTCCGTCTTT.